Given below is one T cell receptor beta chain in context. The data derive from a study of blood T cell repertoires in COVID-19. Study details: From the United States, Italy and Spain came samples of acute and convalescent COVID-19.

In the original workflow: From reference gene primer amplification, estimates of nucleated cell counts were derived. Assay used: immunoSEQ multiplex PCR; TCRdb lists only in-frame clones, some missing. V and J calls and clone size are given by that table; D and trimming were obtained from the DNA. The table lists approximately 99,000 clones, about 82% of them singletons, with 10% to 15% in the top ten. Sequencing was carried out using peripheral blood. The clonotype comes from a woman aged 55-69 years in a cohort sampled during active or convalescent COVID-19.

CDR3 sequence reads: CASSLGRGTFNEQFF. The CDR3 DNA follows: TGTGCCAGCAGTTTAGGCAGGGGAACCTTCAATGAGCAGTTCTTC. J is TRBJ2-1 and V is TRBV28; maybe TRBD1 (6 bases). CDR3 length: 15 residues. The V gene's germline CDR1 is MDHEN and CDR2 SYDVKM. Trimming left V 2 bases short and J 6 bases short, with 14 bases between.